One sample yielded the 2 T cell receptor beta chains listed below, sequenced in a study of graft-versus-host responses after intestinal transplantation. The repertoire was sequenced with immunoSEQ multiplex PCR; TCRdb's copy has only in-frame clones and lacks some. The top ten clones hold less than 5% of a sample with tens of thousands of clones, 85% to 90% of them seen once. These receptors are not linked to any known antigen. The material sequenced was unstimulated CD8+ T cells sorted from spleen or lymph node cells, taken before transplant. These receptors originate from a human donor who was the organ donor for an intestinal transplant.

The CDR3 reads CASSPGQSTKAFF. DNA of the CDR3: TGTGCCAGCAGCCCGGGACAGTCCACCAAGGCTTTCTTT. The rearrangement links TRBV7-9 to TRBJ1-1, with 7 bases that match TRBD1. The CDR3 is 13 residues long. Germline CDR1 reads SEHNR; CDR2 reads FQNEAQ (reference sequence). Trimming cost V 5 bases and J 11 bases; bases outside gene matches: 11.

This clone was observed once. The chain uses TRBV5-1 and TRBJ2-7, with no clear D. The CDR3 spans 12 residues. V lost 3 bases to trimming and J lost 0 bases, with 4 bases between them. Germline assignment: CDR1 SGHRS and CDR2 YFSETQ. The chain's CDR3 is CASSSSSYEQYV. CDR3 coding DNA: TGCGCCAGCAGCTCTAGCTCCTACGAGCAGTACGTC.